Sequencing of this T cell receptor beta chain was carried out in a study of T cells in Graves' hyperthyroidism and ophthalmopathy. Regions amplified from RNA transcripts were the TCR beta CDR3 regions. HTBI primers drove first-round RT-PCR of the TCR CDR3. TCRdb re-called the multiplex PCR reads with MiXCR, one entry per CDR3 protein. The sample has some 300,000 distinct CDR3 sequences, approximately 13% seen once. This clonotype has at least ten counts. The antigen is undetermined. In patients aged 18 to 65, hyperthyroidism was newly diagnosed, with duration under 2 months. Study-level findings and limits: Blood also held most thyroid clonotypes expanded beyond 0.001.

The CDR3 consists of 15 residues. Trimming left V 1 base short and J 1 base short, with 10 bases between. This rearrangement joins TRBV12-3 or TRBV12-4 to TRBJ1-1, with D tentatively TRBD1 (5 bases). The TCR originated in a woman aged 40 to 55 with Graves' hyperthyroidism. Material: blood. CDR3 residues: CASSLVSGQNTEAFF. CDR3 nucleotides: TGTGCCAGCAGTTTAGTTTCAGGGCAGAACACTGAAGCTTTCTTT.